What follows are 18 T cell receptor beta chains derived from one specimen sequenced in a study of T cells in Graves' hyperthyroidism and ophthalmopathy. Amplified TCR beta CDR3 regions derived from RNA transcripts. Initially, a first-round RT-PCR of the TCR CDR3 employed the HTBI primer set. TCRdb redid the calling of the multiplex PCR reads with MiXCR, one entry per CDR3 protein. The data show 450,000 to 500,000 distinct CDR3 sequences, approximately 23% seen once. Sequencing was done on a sample of blood. The receptors come from a woman in her 70s with Graves' ophthalmopathy.

In its sample, this clonotype was seen once. DNA for the CDR3: TGCGCCAGCAGCCGACGACCGACAAGGGCCACAGAAAGATTAAATGAGCAGTTCTTC. Translation gives CASSRRPTRATERLNEQFF. The chain combines TRBV5-1 with TRBJ2-1; D not resolved. Looked up from germline, CDR1 is SGHRS and CDR2 is YFSETQ. The CDR3 spans 19 residues. The ends were cut back, 4 bases at V and 7 bases at J, with 30 bases in the middle.

For this clonotype: Relative to the germline gene, one junction end is altered; a read error may explain this. The V and J genes are TRBV12-3 or TRBV12-4 and TRBJ1-2, with TRBD1 as a possible D gene (6 bases). The CDR3 consists of 16 residues. In DNA form, the CDR3 reads TGTGCCGGCAGTTTAGGCCACAGGGATCGGGGCTATGGCTACACCTTC. The encoded protein is CAGSLGHRDRGYGYTF.

The rearrangement links TRBV10-3 to TRBJ1-4; no clear D gene. Germline assignment: CDR1 ENHRY and CDR2 SYGVKD. The CDR3 is 15 amino acids. V dropped 2 bases and J dropped 0 bases, with 7 bases sitting between them. CDR3 amino acids: CAISETGATNEKLFF. In DNA, the CDR3 is TGTGCCATCAGTGAGACGGGTGCAACTAATGAAAAACTGTTTTTT.

V and J are TRBV20-1 and TRBJ1-4, with 8 bases aligning to TRBD1. Trimming at V came to 6 bases and at J to 8 bases, leaving 11 bases not matched to a gene. The CDR3 length is 14 residues. CDR1 is DFQATT, CDR2 SNEGSKA, per germline (reference sequence). The DNA of the CDR3 is TGCAGTGCCCGATCCAGGACAGGGTTCGAAAAACTGTTTTTT. Its translation is CSARSRTGFEKLFF.

This clonotype came up a few times. This chain connects TRBV6-1 to TRBJ1-2; D possibly corresponds to TRBD1 (6 bases). Germline V CDR1 and CDR2: MNHNS, SASEGT. The CDR3 runs 13 residues. The germline V and J ends were trimmed by 6 bases and 4 bases, with 12 bases remaining between them. CDR3 in amino acids: CASRSTGTYGYTF. Here the CDR3 DNA reads TGTGCCAGCAGATCTACAGGGACCTATGGCTACACCTTC.

As regards this clonotype: This may be a read error: a much more frequent sequence differs by one nucleotide. This chain links TRBV28 with TRBJ1-2; D is unclear. Deletions cut 5 bases from V and 3 bases from J, with 4 bases between. CDR3 length equals 11 residues. CDR1 is MDHEN and CDR2 is SYDVKM in the germline V gene. The CDR3 loop reads CASSLYYGYTF. The DNA for the CDR3 is TGTGCCAGCAGTCTATACTATGGCTACACCTTC.

In its sample, this clonotype was seen a few times. The chain is built from TRBV20-1 and TRBJ2-3; 7 bases align to TRBD2. Germline trimming cut 5 bases from V and 2 bases from J; bases unmatched to any gene: 4. The CDR3 loop spans 13 amino acids. The V gene's germline CDR1 is DFQATT and CDR2 SNEGSKA (reference sequence). The CDR3: CSAGLEPTDTQYF. The CDR3 DNA reads as TGCAGTGCTGGACTAGAACCCACAGATACGCAGTATTTT.

This clonotype was observed a handful of times. The chain links TRBV6-1 to TRBJ2-3, with 7 bases aligning to TRBD2. Germline CDR1 is MNHNS and CDR2 is SASEGT. The trim removed 5 bases at V and 4 bases at J, leaving 9 bases unmatched. CDR3 length: 15 amino acids. CDR3 protein: CASSYAGAAADTQYF. CDR3 DNA: TGTGCCAGCAGTTACGCGGGAGCGGCTGCAGATACGCAGTATTTT.

The chain combines TRBV4-1 with TRBJ2-5, with 7 positions matching TRBD1. Germline V CDR1 and CDR2: MGHRA, YSYEKL. CDR3 length: 16 amino acids. V lost 1 base, J lost 2 bases, and 7 bases stayed unmatched. CDR3 sequence reads: CASSQGWAGGQETQYF. In DNA form, the CDR3 reads TGCGCCAGCAGCCAAGGTTGGGCAGGGGGTCAAGAGACCCAGTACTTC.

In this sample, this clonotype turned up once. The genes are TRBV20-1 and TRBJ1-2, with 10 bases aligning to TRBD1. The junction had 11 bases not matched to a gene; V was cut back by 5 bases and J by 8 bases. CDR1 is DFQATT and CDR2 is SNEGSKA in the germline V gene (reference sequence). The length of the CDR3 is 14 residues. CDR3 in amino acids: CSAETGQGTGGYTF. The CDR3 coding sequence is TGCAGTGCTGAGACGGGACAGGGGACGGGGGGCTACACCTTC.

J is TRBJ2-1 and V is TRBV5-4, with TRBD2 matching over 9 bases. The germline CDR1 and CDR2 sequences are SGHNT and YYREEE (reference sequence). The CDR3 has 14 residues. V trimming: 4 bases; J trimming: 3 bases; junction bases outside the gene matches: 2. For the CDR3, the DNA is TGTGCCAGCAGCAATAGCGGGAGCTACAATGAGCAGTTCTTC. Amino acid sequence: CASSNSGSYNEQFF. The variable domain in full, with the rest retrieved from reference TRBV5-4 and TRBJ2-1, is ETGVTQSPTHLIKTRGQQVTLRCSSQSGHNTVSWYQQALGQGPQFIFQYYREEENGRGNFPPRFSGLQFPNYSSELNVNALELDDSALYLCASSNSGSYNEQFFGPGTRLTVL.

This clonotype was counted a few times. The CDR3, as DNA: TGTGCCAGCAGCCACGGACAGGGGGCGCCCGGGGAGCTGTTTTTT. This gives the protein CASSHGQGAPGELFF. The chain joins TRBV7-2 to TRBJ2-2, with 11 bases fitting TRBD1. J was trimmed by 6 bases and V by 5 bases; bases with no gene match: 5. In germline, CDR1 is SGHTA, CDR2 FQGNSA. There are 15 residues in the CDR3.

This chain connects TRBV7-9 to TRBJ2-4; D remains ambiguous. Looked up from germline, CDR1 is SEHNR and CDR2 is FQNEAQ (reference sequence). This CDR3 is built from 15 residues. Trimming took 3 bases from V and 5 from J, leaving 14 bases between them. This chain's CDR3 is CASSFQQSGQNIQYF. CDR3 nucleotide sequence: TGTGCCAGCAGCTTCCAACAGTCCGGCCAAAACATTCAGTACTTC.

This clonotype was seen a few times. The chain is built from TRBV7-9 and TRBJ2-3; perhaps TRBD2 as D (6 bases). CDR1 and CDR2 (germline): SEHNR, FQNEAQ (reference sequence). The CDR3 has 14 amino acids. The V gene lost 6 bases and the J gene lost 0 bases, with 10 bases spanning the gap. The CDR3 DNA sequence: TGTGCCAGCAGAGGGACTGCTAGCACAGATACGCAGTATTTT. Protein product: CASRGTASTDTQYF.

The V and J genes are TRBV5-1 and TRBJ2-3; TRBD2 might be the D (5 bases). The germline CDR1 and CDR2 sequences are SGHRS and YFSETQ. The CDR3 sequence is 15 residues long. V lost 5 bases and J lost 4, with 17 bases in between. CDR3 coding DNA: TGCGCCAGCAGGCAAAGGGAGAGATCGCCAGATACGCAGTATTTT. Protein product: CASRQRERSPDTQYF.

This clonotype was observed many times. The rearrangement uses TRBV3-1 and TRBJ2-2; maybe TRBD1 (6 bases). Trimming shortened V by 4 bases and J by 2 bases, and 14 bases separated the two germline ends. CDR3 length equals 16 residues. The germline V gene encodes CDR1 LGHDT and CDR2 YNNKEL (reference sequence). This CDR3 reads CASSLQGLANTGELFF. The CDR3 DNA follows: TGTGCCAGCAGCCTCCAGGGGCTAGCCAACACCGGGGAGCTGTTTTTT.

This chain links TRBV12-3 or TRBV12-4 with TRBJ2-2; 12 bases are shared with TRBD2. The CDR3 loop spans 20 amino acids. V was clipped by 2 bases and J by 4 bases; unmatched bases: 14. CDR3 in DNA: TGTGCCAGCAGTTTATCCCGGGGCCTAGCGGGAGGGCCGACCACCGGGGAGCTGTTTTTT. Translating gives CASSLSRGLAGGPTTGELFF.

This clonotype was detected a few times. The chain uses TRBV6-5 and TRBJ1-2; D is unresolved. The ends were cut back, 0 bases at V and 4 bases at J, with 6 bases in the middle. This CDR3 region has 13 residues. From germline, CDR1 is MNHEY and CDR2 SVGAGI. For the CDR3, the DNA is TGTGCCAGCAGTTACTCGAAGGTCTATGGCTACACCTTC. This codes for CASSYSKVYGYTF.